What follows describes a single T cell receptor beta chain. This sample was taken from a study of shared clonotypes between healthy human individuals. The material for each subset, its genomic DNA, was split evenly across several immunoSEQ plates. Clones were read by immunoSEQ multiplex PCR, and TCRdb kept only the in-frame ones, dropping some. The sample shows about a million clones, 76% of them seen only once. The source of this sequence is a man between 18 and 35 years old in good health. Material for sequencing was memory CD4+ T cells sorted from blood. Subset specified: CD45RA-negative fraction.

Here the CDR3 reads CASSVQSGNTIYF. CDR3 nucleotides: TGTGCCAGCAGCGTACAATCTGGAAACACCATATATTTT. The J gene is TRBJ1-3, the V gene TRBV9; no reliable D call. Germline CDR1 reads SGDLS; CDR2 reads YYNGEE. The CDR3 totals 13 residues. Trimming pared 1 base from V and 1 base from J, leaving 3 bases between. Full variable domain (rest looked up from reference TRBV9 and TRBJ1-3): DSGVTQTPKHLITATGQRVTLRCSPRSGDLSVYWYQQSLDQGLQFLIQYYNGEERAKGNILERFSAQQFPDLHSELNLSSLELGDSALYFCASSVQSGNTIYFGEGSWLTVV.